These 21 T cell receptor beta chains were all obtained from the same sample, sequenced in a study of identical twins. TCRdb passed the 5' RACE reads through MiXCR, listing each CDR3 protein once. This table holds around 530,000 distinct CDR3 sequences, roughly 15% found once. These data are also associated with another study on yellow fever vaccine responses in identical twins.

The sequenced sample was CD4+ T cells sorted from blood. These receptors were taken from a young woman in good health.

The chain recombines TRBV7-3 with TRBJ2-7, with 8 bases that match TRBD1. Trimming took 5 bases from V and 6 from J; bases not matched to a gene: 6. CDR1 is SGHTA, CDR2 FQGTGA, per germline. The CDR3 is 13 amino acids. CDR3 DNA sequence: TGTGCCAGCAGCCTCACGGACAGGGCCGAGCAGTACTTC. Its translation: CASSLTDRAEQYF.

This chain links TRBV3-1 with TRBJ1-6; tentative D call: TRBD1 (6 bases). Germline V CDR1 and CDR2: LGHDT, YNNKEL (reference sequence). Trimming pared 3 bases from V and 4 bases from J, leaving 10 bases between. This CDR3 has 15 residues. CDR3 sequence (DNA): TGTGCCAGCAGCCATCGGGACATGTATAATTCACCCCTCCACTTT. Residues: CASSHRDMYNSPLHF.

The table lists this clonotype with a few counts. The chain combines TRBV18 with TRBJ2-5; no reliable D call. The ends were cut back, 0 bases at V and 5 bases at J, with 4 bases in the middle. The CDR3 is 12 residues long. Germline lookup yields CDR1 KGHSH and CDR2 LQKENI. The CDR3 loop is CASSPPWETQYF. The DNA for the CDR3 is TGTGCCAGCTCACCACCATGGGAGACCCAGTACTTC.

J is TRBJ2-6 and V is TRBV5-1; D may be TRBD1 (6 bases). The CDR3 contains 17 residues. Trimming pared 5 bases from V and 0 bases from J, leaving 15 bases between. The germline gives CDR1 SGHRS, CDR2 YFSETQ. The CDR3 protein is CASRDGQTNSGANVLTF. DNA of the CDR3: TGCGCCAGCAGGGACGGACAGACGAACTCTGGGGCCAACGTCCTGACTTTC.

This clonotype was seen more than once but under ten times. The chain uses TRBV6-5 and TRBJ2-1, with D unresolved. Germline V gene sequence: CDR1 MNHEY, CDR2 SVGAGI. This CDR3 is 13 amino acids long. V was trimmed by 2 bases and J by 6 bases, leaving 8 bases between them. The CDR3 sequence: CASSYGIRNEQFF. As DNA, the CDR3 is TGTGCCAGCAGTTACGGGATTCGCAATGAGCAGTTCTTC.

The chain carries TRBV20-1 and TRBJ1-6; a possible D gene is TRBD1 (5 bases). This CDR3 has 15 amino acids. Per the germline V gene, CDR1 is DFQATT and CDR2 is SNEGSKA (reference sequence). Trimming removed 1 base at V and 3 bases at J, with 10 bases between. The CDR3 bases are TGCAGTGCTAGAGGGGGGGGGGGCTATAATTCACCCCTCCACTTT. This codes for CSARGGGGYNSPLHF.

The rearrangement joins TRBV3-1 to TRBJ2-3, with D perhaps TRBD2 (6 bases). Trimming took 2 bases from V and 6 from J, leaving 12 bases between them. In germline, CDR1 is LGHDT, CDR2 YNNKEL (reference sequence). The length of the CDR3 is 14 residues. The CDR3 region has the DNA TGTGCCAGCAGCCAACGCGGGACCGCGGATACGCAGTATTTT. This codes for CASSQRGTADTQYF.

This clonotype was counted at least ten times. The rearrangement joins TRBV12-3 or TRBV12-4 to TRBJ1-1, with D possibly being TRBD1 (5 bases). Deletions cut 5 bases from V and 0 bases from J, with 10 bases between. The CDR3 runs 14 residues. The chain's CDR3 is CASSLDSLNTEAFF. For the CDR3, the DNA is TGTGCCAGCAGTCTCGACAGCTTGAACACTGAAGCTTTCTTT.

The gene calls are TRBV3-1 and TRBJ1-1, with TRBD1 matching over 7 bases. V was clipped by 4 bases and J by 7 bases; unmatched bases: 3. The CDR3 extends over 12 amino acids. Germline CDR1 is LGHDT and CDR2 is YNNKEL (reference sequence). The CDR3 DNA reads as TGTGCCAGCAGCCTAACAGGGGATGAAGCTTTCTTT. It codes for CASSLTGDEAFF.

The rearrangement joins TRBV20-1 to TRBJ2-1; the match to TRBD2 covers 13 bases. This CDR3 has 17 residues. From germline, CDR1 is DFQATT and CDR2 SNEGSKA (reference sequence). J gave up 10 bases and V 4 bases, and 16 bases lay outside the gene matches. CDR3 coding DNA: TGCAGTGCTATCGGGACTAGCGGGATTCCCTTCTTTGGGGAGCAGTTCTTC. Protein: CSAIGTSGIPFFGEQFF.

This clonotype came up a few times. Mismatch with germline at one junction end may stem from a read error. The rearrangement links TRBV10-3 to TRBJ2-7; 10 bases map to TRBD2. Looked up from germline, CDR1 is ENHRY and CDR2 is SYGVKD. This CDR3 has 13 residues. CDR3 in DNA: TGTGCCATCAGTGAGTCACAGACTAGCGGGTGCCACTTC. This translates into CAISESQTSGCHF.

This clonotype was picked up a small number of times. The chain carries TRBV6-1 and TRBJ2-2, with a weak D call TRBD1 (5 bases). The germline V gene has CDR1 MNHNS and CDR2 SASEGT. This CDR3 contains 15 residues. V lost 6 bases to trimming and J lost 5 bases, with 16 bases between them. The CDR3 loop is CASRRFLGRTGELFF. The CDR3 DNA follows: TGTGCCAGCAGGAGGTTTTTGGGGCGAACCGGGGAGCTGTTTTTT.

V and J are TRBV27 and TRBJ2-1, with D possibly being TRBD2 (6 bases). V lost 9 bases, J lost 5 bases, and 8 bases lay in between. Germline V gene data show CDR1 as MNHEY and CDR2 as SMNVEV (reference sequence). The length of the CDR3 is 11 residues. The CDR3: CASRRDNEQFF. The CDR3 coding sequence is TGTGCCAGTCGGAGGGACAATGAGCAGTTCTTC.

In its sample, this clonotype was seen a few times. The J gene is TRBJ2-3, the V gene TRBV10-3, with 14 bases aligning to TRBD2. This CDR3 comprises 17 residues. V lost 6 bases to trimming and J lost 4 bases; unmatched junction nucleotides: 9. CDR1 and CDR2 (germline): ENHRY, SYGVKD. DNA for the CDR3: TGTGCCATCAGCGCGACAGGACTAGCGGGAGGTTCAGATACGCAGTATTTT. It encodes CAISATGLAGGSDTQYF.

The table lists this clonotype with a few counts. This chain connects TRBV3-1 to TRBJ2-5; TRBD2 matches 7 bases. The CDR3 is made up of 16 amino acids. CDR1 and CDR2 (germline): LGHDT, YNNKEL (reference sequence). Trimming removed 5 bases from V and 2 bases from J; junction bases left unmatched: 11. CDR3 DNA: TGTGCCAGCAGCGCCCCGCGGACTAGGGATCAAGAGACCCAGTACTTC. Translated: CASSAPRTRDQETQYF.

This clonotype has more than one count but fewer than ten. The chain has TRBV15 and TRBJ2-1; 9 bases map to TRBD2. CDR1 and CDR2 (germline): LNHNV, YYDKDF (reference sequence). Unmatched junction bases numbered 5, after V lost 6 bases and J lost 5 bases. The CDR3 sequence is 14 residues long. The DNA of the CDR3 is TGTGCCACCAGATATGCGGGGGGGAACAATGAGCAGTTCTTC. It yields the protein CATRYAGGNNEQFF. Drawing the rest from reference TRBV15 and TRBJ2-1, the complete variable domain is DAMVIQNPRYQVTQFGKPVTLSCSQTLNHNVMYWYQQKSSQAPKLLFHYYDKDFNNEADTPDNFQSRRPNTSFCFLDIRSPGLGDTAMYLCATRYAGGNNEQFFGPGTRLTVL.

This chain connects TRBV7-9 to TRBJ1-1; TRBD1 might be the D (5 bases). The germline CDR1 and CDR2 sequences are SEHNR and FQNEAQ (reference sequence). V lost 1 base and J 3 bases, leaving 12 bases between the germline ends. The CDR3 length is 15 residues. The CDR3 protein is CASSLGGTGDTEAFF. The CDR3 DNA follows: TGTGCCAGCAGCTTAGGGGGCACGGGTGACACTGAAGCTTTCTTT.

V and J are TRBV3-1 and TRBJ2-2, with TRBD2 matching 8 bases. There are 14 residues in the CDR3. The ends lost 10 bases at V and 4 bases at J; junction bases unmatched: 8. Germline V lookup: CDR1 LGHDT, CDR2 YNNKEL (reference sequence). CDR3 amino acids: CATRGGVVTGELFF. The CDR3 DNA reads as TGTGCCACCCGGGGGGGGGTCGTCACCGGGGAGCTGTTTTTT.

This clonotype has a handful of counts. The chain has TRBV15 and TRBJ2-7; D not resolved. In germline, CDR1 is LNHNV, CDR2 YYDKDF (reference sequence). The ends were cut back, 0 bases at V and 3 bases at J, with 6 bases in the middle. There are 13 residues in the CDR3. The CDR3 sequence is CATSRENFYEQYF. CDR3 bases: TGTGCCACCAGCAGAGAAAATTTCTACGAGCAGTACTTC.

This clonotype was found a few times. This sequence joins TRBV15 and TRBJ1-1, with TRBD1 identical over 7 bases. The CDR3 is 13 residues long. Trimming took 3 bases from V and 9 from J; bases not matched to a gene: 7. From germline, CDR1 is LNHNV and CDR2 YYDKDF (reference sequence). The CDR3 here is CATSRGDRVKAFF. DNA of the CDR3: TGTGCCACCAGCAGGGGTGACAGGGTGAAAGCTTTCTTT.

As concerns this clonotype: This is likely a read error, given that the CDR3 carries no conserved phenylalanine or tryptophan at its end. The V gene is TRBV2, the J gene TRBJ2-2; D is perhaps TRBD2 (6 bases). V was clipped by 8 bases and J by 0 bases, with 10 bases between them. CDR3 length: 14 residues. Germline CDR1 is SNHLY and CDR2 is FYNNEI. The CDR3 DNA reads TGTGCCAGCGGGGTAGCGGCGAACACCGGGGAGCTGTTTTCT. It codes for CASGVAANTGELFS.